This TCR beta chain was captured in a study of T-cell reconstitution after alpha-beta-depleted transplantation in children. Study-wide results and limits: The main origin of T-cell counts and diversity one year after transplant was newly produced T cells.

During its preparation, the TCRbeta library received unique molecular identifiers. TCRdb independently ran MiXCR on the PCR reads; one entry per CDR3 protein. This table holds about 300,000 distinct CDR3 sequences, nearly 8% found once. This clonotype was observed a few times. Its antigen is unknown. Sequencing was performed on peripheral blood, taken 360 days after TCRalphabeta/CD19-depleted stem cell transplant. This TCR was sampled from a female patient aged 2-10 years who had a stem cell transplant for Fanconi anemia, so the T cells may come from the graft donor.

CDR3 in amino acids: CAISPPSGMEDNEQFF. CDR3 in DNA: TGTGCCATCAGTCCCCCTAGCGGGATGGAGGACAATGAGCAGTTCTTC. This chain joins TRBV10-3 and TRBJ2-1; 9 bases match TRBD2. The CDR3 is 16 residues long. V dropped 5 bases and J dropped 5; count of bases not matched to a gene: 10. Looked up from germline, CDR1 is ENHRY and CDR2 is SYGVKD.